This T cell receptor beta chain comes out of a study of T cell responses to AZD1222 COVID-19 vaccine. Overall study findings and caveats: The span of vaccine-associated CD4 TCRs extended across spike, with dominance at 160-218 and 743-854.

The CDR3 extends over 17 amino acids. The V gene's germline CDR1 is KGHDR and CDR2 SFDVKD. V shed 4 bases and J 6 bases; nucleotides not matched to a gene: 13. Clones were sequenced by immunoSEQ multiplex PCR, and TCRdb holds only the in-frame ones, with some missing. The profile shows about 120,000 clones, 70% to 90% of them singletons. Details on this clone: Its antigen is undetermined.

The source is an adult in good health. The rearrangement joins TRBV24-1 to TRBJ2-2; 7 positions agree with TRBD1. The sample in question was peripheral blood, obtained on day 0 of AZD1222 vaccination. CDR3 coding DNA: TGTGCCACCAGTGACCCGACAGGGAAAGAGTTTTCCGGGGAGCTGTTTTTT. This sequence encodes CATSDPTGKEFSGELFF.